This TCR beta chain was identified in a study of blood T cell repertoires in COVID-19. Study-level information: Sites across the United States, Italy and Spain contributed samples from acute and convalescent COVID-19. T cells, B-cell-depleted T cells, or PBMCs supplied cDNA or gDNA.

In the authors' workflow: Reference gene primer amplification yielded estimated nucleated cell counts. TCRdb's table, derived via immunoSEQ multiplex PCR, lists solely in-frame clones and lacks some. That table is the source of V, J and clone size, and D and trimming were worked out from the DNA. The sample includes fewer than 300,000 clones, roughly 88% seen only once; the top ten take over 8%. The CDR3 is 17 residues long. CDR1 is MNHEY, CDR2 SMNVEV, per germline (reference sequence). The V and J ends lost 5 bases and 2 bases, in that order; junction bases with no gene match: 10. Sequencing was done on a sample of peripheral blood. The TCR sequence derives from a man aged 18 to 30 with active or convalescent COVID-19. This chain links TRBV27 with TRBJ2-5; 11 bases fit TRBD1. CDR3 loop: CASSPLLDRGPQETQYF. The DNA of the CDR3 is TGTGCCAGCAGTCCACTCTTGGACAGGGGGCCTCAAGAGACCCAGTACTTC.